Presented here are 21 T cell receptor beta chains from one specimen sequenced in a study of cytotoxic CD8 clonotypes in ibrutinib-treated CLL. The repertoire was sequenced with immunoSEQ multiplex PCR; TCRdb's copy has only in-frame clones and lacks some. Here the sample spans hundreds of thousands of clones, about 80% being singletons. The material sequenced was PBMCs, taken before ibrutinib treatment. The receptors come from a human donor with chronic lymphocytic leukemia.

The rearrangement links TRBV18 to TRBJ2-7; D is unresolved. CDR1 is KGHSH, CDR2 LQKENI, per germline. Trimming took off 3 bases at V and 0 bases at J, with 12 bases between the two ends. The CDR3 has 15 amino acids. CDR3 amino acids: CASSPSGLGSYEQYF. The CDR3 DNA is TGTGCCAGCTCACCTTCCGGTTTAGGCTCCTACGAGCAGTACTTC.

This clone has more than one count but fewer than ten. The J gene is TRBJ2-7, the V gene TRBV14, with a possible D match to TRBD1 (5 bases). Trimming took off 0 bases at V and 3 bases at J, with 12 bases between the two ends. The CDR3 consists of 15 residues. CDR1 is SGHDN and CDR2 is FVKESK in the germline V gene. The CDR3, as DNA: TGTGCCAGCAGCCAAGAAGGGGCAGGGTTCTACGAGCAGTACTTC. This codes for CASSQEGAGFYEQYF.

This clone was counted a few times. The CDR3 DNA sequence: TGTGCCAGCAGTCGGGCGGGGGCCTTCTATGGCTACACCTTC. Protein: CASSRAGAFYGYTF. The gene calls are TRBV6-5 and TRBJ1-2; possible D gene TRBD1, 6 bases. Trimming stripped 5 bases from V and 4 bases from J, with 14 bases between. The CDR3 sequence is 14 residues long. Germline-derived CDR1 and CDR2 are MNHEY and SVGAGI.

The CDR3 DNA sequence: TGTGCCAGCAGTATCGGTGTGGGCTCCTATCAGCCCCAGCATTTT. Amino acids: CASSIGVGSYQPQHF. This chain joins TRBV6-5 and TRBJ1-5; D ambiguous. The V gene's germline CDR1 is MNHEY and CDR2 SVGAGI. V was shortened by 5 bases and J by 5 bases, with 16 bases between the two germline ends. The CDR3 contains 15 residues.

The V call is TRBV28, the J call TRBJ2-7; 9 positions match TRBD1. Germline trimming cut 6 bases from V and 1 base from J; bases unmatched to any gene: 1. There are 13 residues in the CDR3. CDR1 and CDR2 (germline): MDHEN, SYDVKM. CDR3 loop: CASRGQGSYEQYF. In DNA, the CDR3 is TGTGCCAGCAGGGGACAGGGTTCCTACGAGCAGTACTTC.

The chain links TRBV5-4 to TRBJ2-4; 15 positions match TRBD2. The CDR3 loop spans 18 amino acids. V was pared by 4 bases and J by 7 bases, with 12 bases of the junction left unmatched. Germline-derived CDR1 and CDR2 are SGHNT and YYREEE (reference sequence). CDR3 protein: CASSPSGTSGRSGNIQYF. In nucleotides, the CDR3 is TGTGCCAGCAGCCCTTCTGGGACTAGCGGGAGGTCGGGGAACATTCAGTACTTC.

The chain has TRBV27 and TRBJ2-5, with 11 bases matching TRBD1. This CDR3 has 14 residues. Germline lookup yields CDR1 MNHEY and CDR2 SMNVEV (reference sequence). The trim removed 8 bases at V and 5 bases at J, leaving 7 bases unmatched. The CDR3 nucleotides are TGTGCCAGCGGCCGGGACAGGGGGTTGGAGACCCAGTACTTC. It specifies CASGRDRGLETQYF.

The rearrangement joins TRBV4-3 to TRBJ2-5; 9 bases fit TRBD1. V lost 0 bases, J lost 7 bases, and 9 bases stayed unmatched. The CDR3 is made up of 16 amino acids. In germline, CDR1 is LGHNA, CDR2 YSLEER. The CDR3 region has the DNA TGCGCCAGCAGCCAAGATAAGCTGGGACAGGGAGTGACCCAGTACTTC. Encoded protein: CASSQDKLGQGVTQYF.

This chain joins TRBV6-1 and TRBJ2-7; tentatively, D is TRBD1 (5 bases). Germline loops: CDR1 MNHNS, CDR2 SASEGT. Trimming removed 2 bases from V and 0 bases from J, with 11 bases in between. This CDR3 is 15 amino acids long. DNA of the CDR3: TGTGCCAGCAGTGAATACAGGCAGAGCTCCTACGAGCAGTACTTC. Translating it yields CASSEYRQSSYEQYF.

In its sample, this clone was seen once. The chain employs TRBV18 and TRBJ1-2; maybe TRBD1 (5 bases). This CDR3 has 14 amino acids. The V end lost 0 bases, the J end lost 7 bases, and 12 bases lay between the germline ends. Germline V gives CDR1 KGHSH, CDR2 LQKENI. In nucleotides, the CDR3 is TGTGCCAGCTCACCACCGGAGACAGCCGCTGGCTACACCTTC. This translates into CASSPPETAAGYTF.

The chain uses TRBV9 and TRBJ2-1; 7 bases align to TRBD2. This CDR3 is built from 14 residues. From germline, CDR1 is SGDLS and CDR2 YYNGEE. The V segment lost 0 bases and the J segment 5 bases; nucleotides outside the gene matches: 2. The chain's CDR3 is CASSVGREDNEQFF. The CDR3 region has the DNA TGTGCCAGCAGCGTAGGTCGGGAGGACAATGAGCAGTTCTTC.

The CDR3, as DNA: TGTGCCAGCAGCCTCGATGGGGGGAACGAGCAGTACTTC. Residues: CASSLDGGNEQYF. This chain connects TRBV7-3 to TRBJ2-7; D is possibly TRBD2 (6 bases). Germline CDR1 reads SGHTA; CDR2 reads FQGTGA. CDR3 length: 13 amino acids. Deletions cut 5 bases from V and 5 bases from J, with 13 bases between.

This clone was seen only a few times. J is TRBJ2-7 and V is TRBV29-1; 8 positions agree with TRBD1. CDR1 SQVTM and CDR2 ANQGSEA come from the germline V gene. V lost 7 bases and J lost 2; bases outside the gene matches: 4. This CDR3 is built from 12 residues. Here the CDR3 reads CSAGTGAYEQYF. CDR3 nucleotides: TGCAGCGCCGGGACAGGCGCCTACGAGCAGTACTTC.

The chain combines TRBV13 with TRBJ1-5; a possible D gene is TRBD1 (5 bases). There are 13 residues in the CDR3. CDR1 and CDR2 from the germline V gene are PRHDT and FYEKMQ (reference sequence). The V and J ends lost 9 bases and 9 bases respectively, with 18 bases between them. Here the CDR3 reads CARPAGIFPPQHF. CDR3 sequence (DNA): TGTGCCAGACCGGCAGGGATTTTTCCGCCCCAGCATTTT.

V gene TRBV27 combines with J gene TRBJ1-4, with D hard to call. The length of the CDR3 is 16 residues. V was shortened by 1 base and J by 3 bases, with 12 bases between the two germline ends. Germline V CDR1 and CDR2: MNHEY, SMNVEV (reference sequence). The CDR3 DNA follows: TGTGCCAGCAGTTTATATAGGGTGGCGGCTAATGAAAAACTGTTTTTT. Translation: CASSLYRVAANEKLFF.

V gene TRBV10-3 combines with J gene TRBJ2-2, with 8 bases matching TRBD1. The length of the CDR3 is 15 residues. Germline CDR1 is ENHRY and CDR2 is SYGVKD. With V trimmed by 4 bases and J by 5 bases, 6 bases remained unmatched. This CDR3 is CAISADRGWTGELFF. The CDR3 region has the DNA TGTGCCATCAGTGCCGACAGGGGCTGGACCGGGGAGCTGTTTTTT.

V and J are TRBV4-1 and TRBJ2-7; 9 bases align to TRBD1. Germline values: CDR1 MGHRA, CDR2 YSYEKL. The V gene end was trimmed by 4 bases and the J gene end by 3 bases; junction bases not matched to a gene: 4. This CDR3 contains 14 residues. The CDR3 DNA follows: TGCGCCAGCAGCCTTGGGACAGGGAGCTACGAGCAGTACTTC. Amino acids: CASSLGTGSYEQYF.

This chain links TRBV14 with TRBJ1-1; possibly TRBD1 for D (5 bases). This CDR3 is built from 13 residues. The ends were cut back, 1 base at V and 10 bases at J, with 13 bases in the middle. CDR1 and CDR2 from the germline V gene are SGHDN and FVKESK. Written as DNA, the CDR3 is TGTGCCAGCAGCCAAGTCACAGGTTTAAGAGCTTTCTTT. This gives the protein CASSQVTGLRAFF.

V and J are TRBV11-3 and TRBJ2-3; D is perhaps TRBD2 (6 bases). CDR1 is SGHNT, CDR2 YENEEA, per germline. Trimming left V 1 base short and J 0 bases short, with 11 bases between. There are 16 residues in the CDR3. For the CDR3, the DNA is TGTGCCAGCAGCTTAGGCGCCGGGACTAGCACAGATACGCAGTATTTT. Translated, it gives CASSLGAGTSTDTQYF.

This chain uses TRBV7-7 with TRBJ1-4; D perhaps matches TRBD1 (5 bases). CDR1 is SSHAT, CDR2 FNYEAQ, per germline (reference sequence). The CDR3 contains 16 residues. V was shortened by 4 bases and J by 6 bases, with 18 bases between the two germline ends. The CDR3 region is CASSSGLRGEDEKLFF. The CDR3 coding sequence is TGTGCCAGCAGCTCAGGGCTTCGGGGGGAAGATGAAAAACTGTTTTTT.

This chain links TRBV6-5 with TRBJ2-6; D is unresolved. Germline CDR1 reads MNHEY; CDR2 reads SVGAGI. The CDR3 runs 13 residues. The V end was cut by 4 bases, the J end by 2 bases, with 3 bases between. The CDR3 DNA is TGTGCCAGCAGTTGGGCTGGGGCCAACGTCCTGACTTTC. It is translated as CASSWAGANVLTF.